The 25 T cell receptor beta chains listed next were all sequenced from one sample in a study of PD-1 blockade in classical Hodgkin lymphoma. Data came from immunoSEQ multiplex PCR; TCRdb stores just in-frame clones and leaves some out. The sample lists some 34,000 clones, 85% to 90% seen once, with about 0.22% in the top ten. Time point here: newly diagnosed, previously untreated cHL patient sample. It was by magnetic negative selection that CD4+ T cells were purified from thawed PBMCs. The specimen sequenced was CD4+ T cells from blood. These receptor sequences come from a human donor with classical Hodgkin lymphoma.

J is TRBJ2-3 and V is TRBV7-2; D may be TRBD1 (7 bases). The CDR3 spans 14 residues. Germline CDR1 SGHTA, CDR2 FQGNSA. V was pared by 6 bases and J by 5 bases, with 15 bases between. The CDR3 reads CASRRRGVIDTQYF. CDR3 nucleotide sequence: TGTGCCAGCAGACGCAGGGGGGTTATAGATACGCAGTATTTT.

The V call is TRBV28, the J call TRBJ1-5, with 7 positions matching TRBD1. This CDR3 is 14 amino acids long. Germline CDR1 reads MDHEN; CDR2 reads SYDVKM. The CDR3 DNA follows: TGTGCGCATCGTCCGGGACAGTTCAATCAGCCCCAGCATTTT. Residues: CAHRPGQFNQPQHF.

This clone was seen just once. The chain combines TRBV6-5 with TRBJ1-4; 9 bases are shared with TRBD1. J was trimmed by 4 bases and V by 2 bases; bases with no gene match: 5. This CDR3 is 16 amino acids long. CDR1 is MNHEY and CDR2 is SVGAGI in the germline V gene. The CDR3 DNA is TGTGCCAGCAGTTACCGACCGGGACAGGGTAATGAAAAACTGTTTTTT. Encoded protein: CASSYRPGQGNEKLFF.

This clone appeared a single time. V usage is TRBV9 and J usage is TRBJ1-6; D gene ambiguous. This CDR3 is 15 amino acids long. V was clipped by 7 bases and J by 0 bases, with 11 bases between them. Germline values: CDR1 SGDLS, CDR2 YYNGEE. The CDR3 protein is CASGQVSSYNSPLHF. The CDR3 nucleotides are TGTGCCAGCGGGCAGGTCAGCTCCTATAATTCACCCCTCCACTTT.

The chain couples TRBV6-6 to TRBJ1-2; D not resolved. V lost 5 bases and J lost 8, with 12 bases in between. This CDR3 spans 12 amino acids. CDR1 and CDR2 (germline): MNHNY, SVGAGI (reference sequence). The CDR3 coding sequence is TGTGCCAGCAGTCAAGGTAGTCCCGGCTACACCTTC. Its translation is CASSQGSPGYTF.

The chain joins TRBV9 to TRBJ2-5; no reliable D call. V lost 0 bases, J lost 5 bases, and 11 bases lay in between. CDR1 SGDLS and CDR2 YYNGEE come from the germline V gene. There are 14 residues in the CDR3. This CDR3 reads CASSVVEDLETQYF. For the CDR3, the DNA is TGTGCCAGCAGCGTAGTTGAAGACCTGGAGACCCAGTACTTC.

The CDR3 region has the DNA TGTGCCAGCAGTGAATTGGCAGATACGCAGTATTTT. Its translation is CASSELADTQYF. The rearrangement uses TRBV2 and TRBJ2-3; no clear D. The V gene lost 2 bases and the J gene lost 4 bases, with 4 bases spanning the gap. The length of the CDR3 is 12 residues. Germline CDR1 SNHLY, CDR2 FYNNEI. Full variable domain (rest looked up from reference TRBV2 and TRBJ2-3): EPEVTQTPSHQVTQMGQEVILRCVPISNHLYFYWYRQILGQKVEFLVSFYNNEISEKSEIFDDQFSVERPDGSNFTLKIRSTKLEDSAMYFCASSELADTQYFGPGTRLTVL.

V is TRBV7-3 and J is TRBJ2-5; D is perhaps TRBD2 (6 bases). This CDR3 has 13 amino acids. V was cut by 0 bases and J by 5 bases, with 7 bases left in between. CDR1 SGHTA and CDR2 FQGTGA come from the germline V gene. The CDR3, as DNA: TGTGCCAGCAGCTTAACGGGAGGTGAGACCCAGTACTTC. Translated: CASSLTGGETQYF.

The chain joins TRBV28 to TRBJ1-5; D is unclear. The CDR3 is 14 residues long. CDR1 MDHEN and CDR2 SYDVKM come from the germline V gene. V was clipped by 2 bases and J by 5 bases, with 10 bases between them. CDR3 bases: TGTGCCAGCAGTTTACTGGGTTTGGATCAGCCCCAGCATTTT. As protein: CASSLLGLDQPQHF.

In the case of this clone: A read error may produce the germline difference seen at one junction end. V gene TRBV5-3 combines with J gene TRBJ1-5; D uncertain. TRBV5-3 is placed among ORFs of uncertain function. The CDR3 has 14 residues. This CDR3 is CASSLEPQNQPQHF. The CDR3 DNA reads TGTGCCAGCAGCTTGGAACCGCAGAATCAGCCCCAGCATTTT.

The CDR3 region is CASSLGQGSYNEQFF. Here the CDR3 DNA reads TGCGCCAGCAGCTTAGGACAGGGATCCTACAATGAGCAGTTCTTC. This chain uses TRBV5-1 with TRBJ2-1, with 8 bases lining up with TRBD1. CDR3 length: 15 amino acids. Germline lookup yields CDR1 SGHRS and CDR2 YFSETQ. Losses at the gene ends were 2 bases for V and 1 base for J; bases not matched to a gene: 2.

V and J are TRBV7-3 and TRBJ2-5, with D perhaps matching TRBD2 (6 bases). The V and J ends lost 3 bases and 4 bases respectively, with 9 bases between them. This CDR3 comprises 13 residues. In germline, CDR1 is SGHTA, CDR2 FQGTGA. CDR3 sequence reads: CASSFRRGETQYF. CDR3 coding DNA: TGTGCCAGCAGCTTTAGGAGGGGAGAGACCCAGTACTTC.

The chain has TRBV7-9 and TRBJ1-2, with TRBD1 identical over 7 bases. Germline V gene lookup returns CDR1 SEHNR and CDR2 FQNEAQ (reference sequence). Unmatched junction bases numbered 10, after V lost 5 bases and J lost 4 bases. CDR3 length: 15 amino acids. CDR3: CASSEWDSSFYGYTF. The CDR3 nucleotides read TGTGCCAGCAGCGAATGGGACAGCTCTTTCTATGGCTACACCTTC.

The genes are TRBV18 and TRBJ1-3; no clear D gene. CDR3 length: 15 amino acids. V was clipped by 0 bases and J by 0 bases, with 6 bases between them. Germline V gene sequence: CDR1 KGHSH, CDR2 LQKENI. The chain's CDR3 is CASSPPGYSGNTIYF. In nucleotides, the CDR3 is TGTGCCAGCTCACCACCAGGATACTCTGGAAACACCATATATTTT.

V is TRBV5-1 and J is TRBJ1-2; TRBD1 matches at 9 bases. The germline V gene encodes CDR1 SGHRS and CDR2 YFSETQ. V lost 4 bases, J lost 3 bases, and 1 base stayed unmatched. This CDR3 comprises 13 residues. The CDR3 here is CASSRTGDYGYTF. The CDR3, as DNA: TGCGCCAGCAGCCGGACAGGGGACTATGGCTACACCTTC.

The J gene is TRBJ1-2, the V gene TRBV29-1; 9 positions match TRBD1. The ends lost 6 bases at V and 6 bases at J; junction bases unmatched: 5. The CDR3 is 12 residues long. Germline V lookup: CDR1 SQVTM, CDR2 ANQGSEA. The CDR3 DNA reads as TGCAGCGTCGAACGGACAGGGGATGGCTACACCTTC. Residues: CSVERTGDGYTF. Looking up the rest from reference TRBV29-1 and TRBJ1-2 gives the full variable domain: SAVISQKPSRDICQRGTSLTIQCQVDSQVTMMFWYRQQPGQSLTLIATANQGSEATYESGFVIDKFPISRPNLTFSTLTVSNMSPEDSSIYLCSVERTGDGYTFGSGTRLTVV.

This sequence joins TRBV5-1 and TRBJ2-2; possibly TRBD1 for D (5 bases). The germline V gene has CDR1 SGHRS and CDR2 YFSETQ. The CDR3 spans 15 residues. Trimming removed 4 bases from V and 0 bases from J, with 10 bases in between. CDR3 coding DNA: TGCGCCAGCAGCAGGCAGGGTGCGAACACCGGGGAGCTGTTTTTT. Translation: CASSRQGANTGELFF.

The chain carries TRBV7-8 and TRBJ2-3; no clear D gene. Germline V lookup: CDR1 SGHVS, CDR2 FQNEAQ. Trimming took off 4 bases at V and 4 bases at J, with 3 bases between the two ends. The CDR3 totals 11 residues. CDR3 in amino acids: CASSSPDTQYF. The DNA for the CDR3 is TGTGCCAGCAGCTCGCCAGATACGCAGTATTTT.

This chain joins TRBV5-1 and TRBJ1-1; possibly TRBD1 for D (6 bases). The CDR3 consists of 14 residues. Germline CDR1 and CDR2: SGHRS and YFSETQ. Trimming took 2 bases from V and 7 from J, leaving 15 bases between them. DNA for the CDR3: TGCGCCAGCAGCTTATCAGGGGCGCCTAATGAAGCTTTCTTT. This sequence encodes CASSLSGAPNEAFF.

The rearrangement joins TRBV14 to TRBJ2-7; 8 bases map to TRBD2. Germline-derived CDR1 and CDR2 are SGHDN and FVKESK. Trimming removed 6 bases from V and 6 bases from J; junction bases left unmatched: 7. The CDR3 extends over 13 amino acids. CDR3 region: CASSLERGREQYF. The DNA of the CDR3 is TGTGCCAGCAGTCTCGAGCGGGGGCGCGAGCAGTACTTC.

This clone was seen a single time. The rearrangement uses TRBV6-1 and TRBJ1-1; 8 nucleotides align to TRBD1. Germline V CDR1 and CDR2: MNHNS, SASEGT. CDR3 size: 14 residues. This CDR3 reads CLLSSTGGRTEAFF. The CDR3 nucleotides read TGTCTCCTGAGTTCTACAGGGGGAAGAACTGAAGCTTTCTTT.

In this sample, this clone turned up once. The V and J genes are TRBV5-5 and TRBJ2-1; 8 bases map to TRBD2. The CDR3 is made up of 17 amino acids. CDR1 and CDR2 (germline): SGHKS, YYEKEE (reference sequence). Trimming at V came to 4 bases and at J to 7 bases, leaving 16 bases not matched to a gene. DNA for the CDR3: TGTGCCAGCAGCCCCCGCGAGGTAGCGGGGTACGGAAATGAGCAGTTCTTC. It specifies CASSPREVAGYGNEQFF.

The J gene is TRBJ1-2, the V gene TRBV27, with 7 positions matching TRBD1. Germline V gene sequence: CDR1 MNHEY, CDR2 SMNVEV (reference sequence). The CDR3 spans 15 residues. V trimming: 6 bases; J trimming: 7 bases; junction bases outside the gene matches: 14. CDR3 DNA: TGTGCCAGCAGCTTCAAGGGGGAGGGGGCGTCTGGCTACACCTTC. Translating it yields CASSFKGEGASGYTF.

The CDR3 DNA is TGTGCCAGCACCACTCCGGGGGGCTTCAACATTCAGTACTTC. Translating it yields CASTTPGGFNIQYF. The rearrangement uses TRBV28 and TRBJ2-4, with D tentatively TRBD2 (7 bases). V lost 7 bases and J 7 bases, leaving 17 bases between the germline ends. The CDR3 spans 14 residues. Germline values: CDR1 MDHEN, CDR2 SYDVKM.

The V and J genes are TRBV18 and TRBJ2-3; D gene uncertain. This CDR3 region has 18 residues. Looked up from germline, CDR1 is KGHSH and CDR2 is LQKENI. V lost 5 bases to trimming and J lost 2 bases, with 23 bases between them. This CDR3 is CASSWSGIQNSPTDTQYF. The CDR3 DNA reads TGTGCCAGCTCATGGTCCGGTATTCAAAATAGTCCCACAGATACGCAGTATTTT. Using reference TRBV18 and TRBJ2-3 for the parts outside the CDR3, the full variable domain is NAGVMQNPRHLVRRRGQEARLRCSPMKGHSHVYWYRQLPEEGLKFMVYLQKENIIDESGMPKERFSAEFPKEGPSILRIQQVVRGDSAAYFCASSWSGIQNSPTDTQYFGPGTRLTVL.